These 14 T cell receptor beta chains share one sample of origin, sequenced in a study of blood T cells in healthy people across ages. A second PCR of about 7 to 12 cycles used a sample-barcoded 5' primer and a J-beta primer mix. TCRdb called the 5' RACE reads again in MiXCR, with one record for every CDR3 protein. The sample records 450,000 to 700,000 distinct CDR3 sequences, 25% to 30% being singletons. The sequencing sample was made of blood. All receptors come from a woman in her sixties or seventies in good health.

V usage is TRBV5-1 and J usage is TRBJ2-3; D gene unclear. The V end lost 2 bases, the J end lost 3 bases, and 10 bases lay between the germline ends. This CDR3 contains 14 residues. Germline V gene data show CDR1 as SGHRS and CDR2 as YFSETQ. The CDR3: CASSLLLLTDTQYF. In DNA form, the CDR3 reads TGCGCCAGCAGCTTACTCCTGCTAACAGATACGCAGTATTTT. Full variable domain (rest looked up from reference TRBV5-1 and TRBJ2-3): KAGVTQTPRYLIKTRGQQVTLSCSPISGHRSVSWYQQTPGQGLQFLFEYFSETQRNKGNFPGRFSGRQFSNSRSEMNVSTLELGDSALYLCASSLLLLTDTQYFGPGTRLTVL.

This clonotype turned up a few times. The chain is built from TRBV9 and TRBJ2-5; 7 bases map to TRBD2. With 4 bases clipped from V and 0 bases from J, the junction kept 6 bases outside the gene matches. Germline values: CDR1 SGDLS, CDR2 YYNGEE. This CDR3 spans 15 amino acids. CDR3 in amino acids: CASSPPAGDQETQYF. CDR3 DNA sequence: TGTGCCAGCAGCCCCCCCGCGGGAGACCAAGAGACCCAGTACTTC.

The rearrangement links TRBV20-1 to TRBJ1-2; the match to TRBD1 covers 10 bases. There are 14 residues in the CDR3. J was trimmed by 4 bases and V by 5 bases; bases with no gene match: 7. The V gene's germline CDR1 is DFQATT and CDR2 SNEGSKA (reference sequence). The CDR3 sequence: CSAARQGAGYGYTF. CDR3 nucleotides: TGCAGTGCTGCCCGACAGGGGGCAGGCTATGGCTACACCTTC.

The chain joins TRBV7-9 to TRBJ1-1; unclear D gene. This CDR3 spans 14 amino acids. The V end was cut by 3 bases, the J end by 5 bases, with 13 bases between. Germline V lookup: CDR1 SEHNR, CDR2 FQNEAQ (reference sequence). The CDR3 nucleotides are TGTGCCAGCAGCTTGGAAGGGTACGGGACTGAAGCTTTCTTT. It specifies CASSLEGYGTEAFF.

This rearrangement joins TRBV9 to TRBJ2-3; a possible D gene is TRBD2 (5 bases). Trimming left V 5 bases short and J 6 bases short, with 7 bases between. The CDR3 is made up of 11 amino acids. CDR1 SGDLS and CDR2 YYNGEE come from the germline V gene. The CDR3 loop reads CASSTRDTQYF. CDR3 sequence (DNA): TGTGCCAGCAGTACTAGGGATACGCAGTATTTT. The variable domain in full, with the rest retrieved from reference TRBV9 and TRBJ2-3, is DSGVTQTPKHLITATGQRVTLRCSPRSGDLSVYWYQQSLDQGLQFLIQYYNGEERAKGNILERFSAQQFPDLHSELNLSSLELGDSALYFCASSTRDTQYFGPGTRLTVL.

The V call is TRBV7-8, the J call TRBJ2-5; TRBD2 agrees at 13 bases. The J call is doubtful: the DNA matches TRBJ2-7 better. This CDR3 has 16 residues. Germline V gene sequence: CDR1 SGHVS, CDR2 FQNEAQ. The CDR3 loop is CASSSGTSGVSYEQYF. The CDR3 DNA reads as TGTGCCAGCAGCTCAGGGACTAGCGGGGTCTCCTACGAGCAGTACTTC.

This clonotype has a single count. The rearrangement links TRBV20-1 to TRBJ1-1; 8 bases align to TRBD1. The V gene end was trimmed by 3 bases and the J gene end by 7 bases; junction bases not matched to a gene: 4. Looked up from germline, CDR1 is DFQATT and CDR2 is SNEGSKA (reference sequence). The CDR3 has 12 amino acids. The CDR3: CSARTGDREAFF. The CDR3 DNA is TGCAGTGCTAGGACAGGGGATCGTGAAGCTTTCTTT.

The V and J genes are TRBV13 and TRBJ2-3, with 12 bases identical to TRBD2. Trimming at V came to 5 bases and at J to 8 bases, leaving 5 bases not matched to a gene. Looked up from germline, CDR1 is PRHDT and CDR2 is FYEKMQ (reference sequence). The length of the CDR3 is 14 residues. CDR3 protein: CASSRLAGAATQYF. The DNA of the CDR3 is TGTGCCAGCAGCAGACTAGCGGGAGCGGCTACGCAGTATTTT. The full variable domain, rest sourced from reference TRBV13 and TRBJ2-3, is AAGVIQSPRHLIKEKRETATLKCYPIPRHDTVYWYQQGPGQDPQFLISFYEKMQSDKGSIPDRFSAQQFSDYHSELNMSSLELGDSALYFCASSRLAGAATQYFGPGTRLTVL.

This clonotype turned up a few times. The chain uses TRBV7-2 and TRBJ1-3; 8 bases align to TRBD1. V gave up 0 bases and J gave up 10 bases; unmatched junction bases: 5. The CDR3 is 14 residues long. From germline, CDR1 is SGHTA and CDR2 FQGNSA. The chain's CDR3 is CASSLARQGKTIYF. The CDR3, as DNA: TGTGCCAGCAGCTTAGCGAGACAGGGGAAAACCATATATTTT.

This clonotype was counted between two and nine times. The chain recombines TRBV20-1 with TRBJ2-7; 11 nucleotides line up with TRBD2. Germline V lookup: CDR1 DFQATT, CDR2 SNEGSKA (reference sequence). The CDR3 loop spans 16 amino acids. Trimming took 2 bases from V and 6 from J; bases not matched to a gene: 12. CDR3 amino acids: CSARLAGGTTLSEQYF. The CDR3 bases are TGCAGTGCTAGACTAGCGGGGGGAACGACTTTGAGCGAGCAGTACTTC.

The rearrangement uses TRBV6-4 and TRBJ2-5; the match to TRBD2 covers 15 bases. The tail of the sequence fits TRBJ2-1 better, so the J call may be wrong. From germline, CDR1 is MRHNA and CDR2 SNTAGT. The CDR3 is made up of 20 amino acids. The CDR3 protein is CASSPPRTSGGARIWDEQFF. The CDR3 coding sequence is TGTGCCAGCAGCCCACCCCGGACTAGCGGGGGGGCCCGAATTTGGGATGAGCAGTTCTTC.

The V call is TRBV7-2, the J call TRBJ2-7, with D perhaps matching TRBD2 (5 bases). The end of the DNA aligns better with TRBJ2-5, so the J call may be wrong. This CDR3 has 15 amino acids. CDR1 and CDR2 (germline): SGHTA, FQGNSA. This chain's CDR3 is CASSLTDKERGTQYF. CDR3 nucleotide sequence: TGTGCCAGCAGCTTAACAGATAAGGAACGGGGGACCCAGTACTTC.

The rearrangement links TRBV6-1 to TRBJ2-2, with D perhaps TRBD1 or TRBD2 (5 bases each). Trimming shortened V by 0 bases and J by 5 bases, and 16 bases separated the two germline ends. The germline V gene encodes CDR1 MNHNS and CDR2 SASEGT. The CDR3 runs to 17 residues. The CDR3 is CASSEAGAAYVTGELFF. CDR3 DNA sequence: TGTGCCAGCAGTGAAGCCGGGGCAGCTTATGTGACCGGGGAGCTGTTTTTT.

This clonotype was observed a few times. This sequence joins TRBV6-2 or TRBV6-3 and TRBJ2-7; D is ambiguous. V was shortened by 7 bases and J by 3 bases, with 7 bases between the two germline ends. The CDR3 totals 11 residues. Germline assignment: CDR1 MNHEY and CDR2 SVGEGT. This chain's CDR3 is CASNLGYEQYF. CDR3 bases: TGTGCCAGCAACCTAGGCTACGAGCAGTACTTC.